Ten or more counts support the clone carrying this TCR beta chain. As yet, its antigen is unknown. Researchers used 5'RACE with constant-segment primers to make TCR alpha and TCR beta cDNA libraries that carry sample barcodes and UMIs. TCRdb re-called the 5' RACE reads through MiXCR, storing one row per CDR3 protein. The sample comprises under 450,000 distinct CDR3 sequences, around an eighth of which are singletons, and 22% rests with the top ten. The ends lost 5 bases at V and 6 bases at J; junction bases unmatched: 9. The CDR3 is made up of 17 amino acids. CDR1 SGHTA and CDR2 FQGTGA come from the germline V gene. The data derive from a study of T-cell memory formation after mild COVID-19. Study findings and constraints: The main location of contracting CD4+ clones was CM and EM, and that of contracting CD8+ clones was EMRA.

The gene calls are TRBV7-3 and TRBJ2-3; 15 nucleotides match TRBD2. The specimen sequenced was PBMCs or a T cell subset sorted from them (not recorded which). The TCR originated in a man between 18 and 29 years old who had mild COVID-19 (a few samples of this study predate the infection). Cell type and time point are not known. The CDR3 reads CASSPGTSGGSADTQYF. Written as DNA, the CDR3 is TGTGCCAGCAGCCCCGGGACTAGCGGGGGGAGTGCCGATACGCAGTATTTT. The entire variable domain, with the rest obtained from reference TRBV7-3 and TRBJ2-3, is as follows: GAGVSQTPSNKVTEKGKYVELRCDPISGHTALYWYRQSLGQGPEFLIYFQGTGAADDSGLPNDRFFAVRPEGSVSTLKIQRTERGDSAVYLCASSPGTSGGSADTQYFGPGTRLTVL.